This is a list of T cell receptor beta chains from one sample in a study of STAT5B mutations in CD4+ large granular lymphocyte leukemia. Clones were read by immunoSEQ multiplex PCR, and TCRdb kept only the in-frame ones, dropping some. Altogether tens of thousands of clones are present, 75% to 85% being singletons, with the ten largest covering 0.45% to 0.6%. The sample was CD4+ T cells from blood buffy coats. Receptors were obtained from a human donor in good health. CDR3s include the opening cysteine and the closing phenylalanine or tryptophan. The D gene is left open where the match is weak. Size is stated for part of the rows, as once, few or many counts, or as a class when the clone is expanded.

TRBV30	TRBD1	-	15	TRBJ2-2	CACPPGQGYTGELFF	TGTGCCTGCCCTCCGGGACAGGGATACACCGGGGAGCTGTTTTTT
TRBV2	TRBD1	-	15	TRBJ2-2	CASTWTGGNAGELFF	TGTGCCAGCACCTGGACAGGGGGCAATGCCGGGGAGCTGTTTTTT
TRBV18	-	-	15	TRBJ2-1	CASSSGEGSYNEQFF	TGTGCCAGCTCATCTGGAGAAGGATCCTACAATGAGCAGTTCTTC
TRBV4-1	TRBD2	-	18	TRBJ2-7	CASSRQAGLAGSDYEQYF	TGCGCCAGCAGCCGGCAGGCTGGACTAGCGGGATCCGACTACGAGCAGTACTTC
TRBV7-2	TRBD1	-	15	TRBJ2-1	CASSMDRGLYNEQFF	TGTGCCAGCAGCATGGACAGGGGGCTCTACAATGAGCAGTTCTTC
TRBV12-5	-	-	15	TRBJ2-3	CASGDGTSSTDTQYF	TGTGCTAGTGGTGATGGGACGTCTAGCACAGATACGCAGTATTTT
TRBV18	-	-	15	TRBJ2-7	CASSPPSYSLYEQYF	TGTGCCAGCTCACCACCCTCCTACAGCCTTTACGAGCAGTACTTC
TRBV7-9	-	few	16	TRBJ1-1	CASSLAGPGAFAEAFF	TGTGCCAGCAGCTTAGCGGGGCCAGGGGCTTTTGCTGAAGCTTTCTTT
TRBV4-3	-	-	13	TRBJ2-7	CASSQATSYEQYF	TGCGCCAGCAGCCAAGCAACATCCTACGAGCAGTACTTC
TRBV7-6	-	once	13	TRBJ2-7	CASSLIGDGEQYF	TGTGCCAGCAGCTTAATCGGGGACGGCGAGCAGTACTTC
TRBV9	TRBD2	-	16	TRBJ2-3	CASSVSSSGSTDTQYF	TGTGCCAGCAGCGTATCCTCTAGCGGAAGCACAGATACGCAGTATTTT
TRBV21-1	-	-	13	TRBJ2-1	CASKRGPYNEQFF	TGTGCCAGCAAACGGGGGCCCTACAATGAGCAGTTCTTC
TRBV7-9	-	-	17	TRBJ2-5	CASSLDDLAPLGETQYF	TGTGCCAGCAGCTTAGATGATCTAGCTCCTTTGGGAGAGACCCAGTACTTC
TRBV6-1	-	once	13	TRBJ1-2	CASSGGFGYGYTF	TGTGCCAGCTCGGGGGGGTTTGGCTATGGCTACACCTTC
TRBV21-1	-	-	13	TRBJ1-4	CASSKAEGEKLFF	TGTGCCAGCAGCAAAGCCGAGGGTGAAAAACTGTTTTTT
TRBV5-4	-	-	17	TRBJ2-6	CASSLAGGGSGANVLTF	TGTGCCAGCAGCTTGGCCGGAGGAGGGTCCGGGGCCAACGTCCTGACTTTC
TRBV6-5	-	-	13	TRBJ2-7	CASMEDFSYEQYF	TGTGCCAGCATGGAGGACTTCTCCTACGAGCAGTACTTC
TRBV7-9	-	-	13	TRBJ1-1	CASRNTGNTEAFF	TGTGCCAGCAGGAATACAGGGAACACTGAAGCTTTCTTT
TRBV19	-	few	15	TRBJ1-2	CASSTPRQALYGYTF	TGTGCCAGTAGTACCCCGCGGCAGGCCCTCTATGGCTACACCTTC
TRBV10-3	TRBD1	-	16	TRBJ2-7	CAISESSQGHGYEQYF	TGTGCCATCAGTGAGTCTTCACAGGGGCACGGCTACGAGCAGTACTTC
TRBV18	TRBD1	few	15	TRBJ1-1	CASSRTGTGNTEAFF	TGTGCCAGCTCACGTACCGGGACAGGGAACACTGAAGCTTTCTTT
TRBV6-5	-	-	13	TRBJ1-1	CASSYSNYREAFF	TGTGCCAGCAGTTACTCGAATTACCGAGAAGCTTTCTTT
TRBV5-3	TRBD2	-	16	TRBJ2-7	CARSLQLAGDHYEQYF	TGTGCCAGAAGCTTGCAACTAGCGGGAGACCACTACGAGCAGTACTTC
TRBV11-2	-	once	17	TRBJ2-5	CASSLGPYQSPQETQYF	TGTGCCAGCAGCTTAGGCCCATATCAATCGCCCCAAGAGACCCAGTACTTC
TRBV5-1	-	few	14	TRBJ1-3	CASSLTGFGNTIYF	TGCGCCAGCAGCTTGACCGGGTTCGGAAACACCATATATTTT
TRBV7-3	TRBD2	-	15	TRBJ2-7	CASSPTSGSLYEQYF	TGTGCCAGCAGCCCTACTAGCGGGAGTCTCTACGAGCAGTACTTC
TRBV5-1	TRBD1	-	15	TRBJ1-5	CASSFGTGADQPQHF	TGCGCCAGCAGCTTTGGGACAGGGGCCGATCAGCCCCAGCATTTT
TRBV12-5	TRBD2	-	17	TRBJ2-1	CASGLATGTNSYNEQFF	TGTGCTAGTGGTTTGGCAACCGGGACTAACTCCTACAATGAGCAGTTCTTC
TRBV11-2	-	-	16	TRBJ2-7	CASSPGGPGSAYEQYF	TGTGCCAGCAGCCCCGGGGGCCCAGGGAGCGCCTACGAGCAGTACTTC
TRBV5-3	TRBD2	-	16	TRBJ2-5	CARRRRTSGEQETQYF	TGTGCCAGAAGGAGGAGAACTAGCGGGGAACAAGAGACCCAGTACTTC
TRBV6-5	-	once	13	TRBJ2-6	CASSYSGANVLTF	TGTGCCAGCAGTTACTCCGGGGCCAACGTCCTGACTTTC
TRBV5-1	-	-	15	TRBJ2-5	CASTEPRTAGETQYF	TGCGCCAGCACCGAACCTAGGACGGCGGGGGAGACCCAGTACTTC
TRBV2	TRBD2	-	15	TRBJ2-3	CASTKLAGGSDTQYF	TGTGCCAGCACTAAACTAGCGGGAGGTTCAGATACGCAGTATTTT
TRBV10-3	TRBD2	few	15	TRBJ2-3	CASAGTSGGTDTQYF	TGTGCCAGCGCGGGGACTAGCGGGGGCACAGATACGCAGTATTTT
TRBV4-1	TRBD2	-	18	TRBJ2-3	CASSRQETSGGASDTQYF	TGCGCCAGCAGCCGACAGGAAACTAGCGGGGGGGCTTCAGATACGCAGTATTTT
TRBV5-4	TRBD1	-	15	TRBJ1-2	CASSLAQGALHGYTF	TGTGCCAGCAGCTTGGCACAGGGGGCGCTTCATGGCTACACCTTC
TRBV6-6	-	-	13	TRBJ2-5	CASRREVQETQYF	TGTGCCAGCAGAAGGGAGGTACAAGAGACCCAGTACTTC
TRBV6-4	-	-	13	TRBJ2-3	CASSDSMADTQYF	TGTGCCAGCAGTGACTCGATGGCAGATACGCAGTATTTT
TRBV29-1	-	few	13	TRBJ1-4	CSVAEQAGEKLFF	TGCAGCGTTGCAGAACAGGCAGGCGAAAAACTGTTTTTT
TRBV7-9	-	-	14	TRBJ2-7	CASSLDLSGYEQYF	TGTGCCAGCAGCCTAGACCTTTCGGGCTACGAGCAGTACTTC
TRBV18	TRBD1	-	15	TRBJ2-5	CASSTLQGAFETQYF	TGTGCCAGCTCAACCTTACAGGGGGCCTTTGAGACCCAGTACTTC